This T cell receptor (beta chain) is from a study of T cell repertoires in cytomegalovirus infection. Study-wide background: Researchers turned to recently identified HLA-C-restricted CMV epitopes as well as well-studied HLA-B-restricted ones. It can be stated that public TCR beta signatures indicated CMV infection as well as a matching HLA type. General observations from the study: The ex vivo response showed dominance by HLA-C-restricted CMV-specific TCR beta clonotypes. Totalled public TCR beta family frequency picked out people who carried CMV plus the relevant HLA.

For this clonotype: The target antigen is unknown.

Germline CDR1 SGHVS, CDR2 FQNEAQ. Trimming cost V 1 base and J 5 bases, with 15 bases left between them. The CDR3 extends over 17 amino acids. Via MiXCR, TCRdb re-called the reads, giving one row per CDR3 protein. The table includes approximately 120,000 distinct CDR3 sequences, 32% detected once. The TCR sequence derives from a human donor in good health (CMV status not recorded). Some clones in this sample may be carry-over from other donors' samples. The genes are TRBV7-8 and TRBJ1-6; unclear D gene. The sequenced sample was CD8+ T cells from cultured PBMCs, obtained from culture after CMV antigen stimulation. The CDR3 loop is CASSLDAVYSNNSPLHF. CDR3 coding DNA: TGTGCCAGCAGCTTAGACGCGGTGTACAGCAATAATTCACCCCTCCACTTT.